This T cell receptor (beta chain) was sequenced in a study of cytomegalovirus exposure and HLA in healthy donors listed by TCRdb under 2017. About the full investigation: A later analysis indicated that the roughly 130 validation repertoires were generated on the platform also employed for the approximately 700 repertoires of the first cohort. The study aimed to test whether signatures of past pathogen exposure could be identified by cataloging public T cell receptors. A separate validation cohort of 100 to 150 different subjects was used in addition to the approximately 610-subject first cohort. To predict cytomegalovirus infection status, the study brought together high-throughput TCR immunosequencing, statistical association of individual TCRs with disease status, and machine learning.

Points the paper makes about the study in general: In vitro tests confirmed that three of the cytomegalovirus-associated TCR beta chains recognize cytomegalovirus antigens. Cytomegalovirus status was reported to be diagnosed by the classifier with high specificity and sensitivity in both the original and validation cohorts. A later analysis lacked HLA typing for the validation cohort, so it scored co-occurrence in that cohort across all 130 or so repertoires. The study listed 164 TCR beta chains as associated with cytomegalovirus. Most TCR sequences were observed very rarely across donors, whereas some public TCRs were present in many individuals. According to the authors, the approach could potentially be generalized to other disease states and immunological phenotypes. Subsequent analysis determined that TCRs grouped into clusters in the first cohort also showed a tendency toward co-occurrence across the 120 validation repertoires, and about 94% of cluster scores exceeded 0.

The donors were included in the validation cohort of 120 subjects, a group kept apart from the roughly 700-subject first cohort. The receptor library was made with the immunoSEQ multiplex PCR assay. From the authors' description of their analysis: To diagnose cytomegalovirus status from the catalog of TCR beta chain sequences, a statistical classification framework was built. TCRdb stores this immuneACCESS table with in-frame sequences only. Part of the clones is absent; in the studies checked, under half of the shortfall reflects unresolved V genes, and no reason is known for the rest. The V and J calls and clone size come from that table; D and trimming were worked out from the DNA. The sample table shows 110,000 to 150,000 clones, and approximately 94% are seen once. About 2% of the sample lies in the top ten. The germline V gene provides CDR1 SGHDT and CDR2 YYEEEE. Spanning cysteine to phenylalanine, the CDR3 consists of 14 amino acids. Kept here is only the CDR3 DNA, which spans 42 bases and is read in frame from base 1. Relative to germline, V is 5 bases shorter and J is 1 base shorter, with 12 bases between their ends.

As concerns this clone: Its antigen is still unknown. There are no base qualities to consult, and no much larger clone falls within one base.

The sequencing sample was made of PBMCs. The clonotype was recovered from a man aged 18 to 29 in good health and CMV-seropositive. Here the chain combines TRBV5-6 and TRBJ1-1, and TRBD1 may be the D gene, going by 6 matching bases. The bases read TGTGCCAGCAGGCAGGGGATTGCGAACACTGAAGCTTTCTTT. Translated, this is CASRQGIANTEAFF.